This TCR beta chain comes out of a study of T cells in Graves' hyperthyroidism and ophthalmopathy. RNA transcripts yielded amplified TCR beta CDR3 regions. When the TCR CDR3 underwent first-round RT-PCR, the HTBI primer set was used. TCRdb fed the multiplex PCR reads into MiXCR, producing one record per CDR3 protein. The sample has some 360,000 distinct CDR3 sequences, approximately 15% seen once. This clonotype was seen at least ten times. Stable hyperthyroidism: no ophthalmopathy progression over 18 months of follow-up. Newly diagnosed hyperthyroidism patients aged 18 to 65 years had disease lasting under 2 months. For the diagnoses, clinical symptoms, serum thyroxine and TRAb, thyroid ultrasound and orbital computed tomography were used. The CDR3 has 17 amino acids. The ends lost 2 bases at V and 2 bases at J; junction bases unmatched: 5. CDR1 and CDR2 (germline): SGHVS, FQNEAQ.

J is TRBJ2-7 and V is TRBV7-8; the match to TRBD2 covers 14 bases. The sample consisted of blood. The receptor comes from a woman aged 60-75 years with Graves' hyperthyroidism. This chain's CDR3 is CASSLRTSGRPPYEQYF. In nucleotides, the CDR3 is TGTGCCAGCAGCTTACGGACTAGCGGGAGGCCTCCCTACGAGCAGTACTTC.